This TCR beta chain was identified in a study of T-cell memory formation after mild COVID-19. Study background: Largely, TCR clusters stayed within a single donor. Study-wide findings and caveats: Pre-infection memory showed some responding clones, and this suggested that cross-reactive memory joined. CD4+ contracting clones were mainly CM and EM; CD8+ ones, EMRA.

The V gene lost 7 bases and the J gene lost 2 bases, with 15 bases spanning the gap. Germline CDR1 and CDR2: SQVTM and ANQGSEA. CDR3 length: 13 amino acids. This clonotype was picked up a small number of times. Its antigen remains unidentified. Each CDR3 protein gets one entry after TCRdb re-called the 5' RACE reads with MiXCR. The sample contains about 280,000 distinct CDR3 sequences, 8% to 9% of which appear only once. This receptor was identified in a man aged 18 to 30 who had mild COVID-19 (a few samples of this study predate the infection). Cell type and time point are not known. Sequencing input: PBMCs or a T cell subset sorted from them (not recorded which). The chain has TRBV29-1 and TRBJ2-7; D is unclear. The CDR3 bases are TGCAGCGGGCGGTCCCCCGCAACCTACGAGCAGTACTTC. As protein: CSGRSPATYEQYF.